This T cell receptor beta chain was found in a study of CD8+ T cells in alopecia areata (dated by TCRdb to 2016 to 2019). As for the study more broadly: Skin from C3H/HeJ donors with spontaneous alopecia (about 6-13 months old) was grafted onto female C3H/HeJ recipients that were about 6-10 weeks old. To study T cell clonal expansion in alopecia areata, the researchers applied high-throughput TCRbeta sequencing to both the C3H/HeJ mouse model and human patients. Scalp tissue and sorted CD4+ and CD8+ peripheral blood T cells from patchy and totalis/universalis alopecia areata patients and from healthy controls were covered by human TCRbeta sequencing. Scalp clonality was compared across normal scalp (n=4), patchy alopecia areata scalp (n=8), and alopecia totalis/universalis scalp (n=8). RNA was extracted with the PAXgene miRNA kit for fixed scalp, the miRNeasy kit for PBMCs, and the RNeasy kit for mouse skin. Amplification of TCRbeta CDR3 regions was done by immunoSEQ multiplex PCR using 35 Vbeta forward primers and 13 Jbeta reverse primers. The paper as a whole reports these results and caveats: Higher clonality and more expanded CD8+ clones were observed in lesional scalp than in normal scalp, particularly in alopecia totalis/universalis, a finding suggestive of antigenic drive. Shared TCR sequences between patients were less evident than in mice, which may be partly attributable to HLA diversity in the patient population. Unlike mouse skin, where gammadelta T cells dominate, normal human skin contains resident alphabeta T cells that get sequenced too, which complicates analysis of the scalp TCR repertoire.

Reading the germline V gene gives CDR1 NNHDY and CDR2 SYVADS. There are 13 amino acids in the CDR3, from cysteine to phenylalanine inclusive. The DNA has 27 bases, all within the CDR3, and is read from base 1. The library was prepared using the immunoSEQ multiplex PCR assay. RNA was extracted from all samples and reverse transcribed into cDNA, which served as template for TCR sequencing. First-strand cDNA was synthesized with SuperScript III using a 2:1 mix of oligo-dT and random hexamers. A synthetic immune receptor repertoire was used to assess amplification bias, and residual bias was removed computationally. Libraries were sequenced on Illumina HiSeq using 60 bp reads that covered the CDR3 and were read from J toward V. Per the source publication's procedure: Raw reads were preprocessed to remove errors, and CDR3 was defined by IMGT conventions from the conserved cysteine to phenylalanine. Clonality was computed by normalizing Shannon entropy by log2 of the number of productive unique TCRs and subtracting the result from 1. Scalp TCRbeta sequences were cross-referenced with sorted blood CD4 and CD8 repertoires so that the CD4 or CD8 identity of scalp clones could be inferred. TCRdb took over this immuneACCESS table, retaining in-frame rearrangements with V and J assigned. Such tables are incomplete; in checked studies, under half of the missing clones stem from an unresolved V gene, and the remainder is unexplained. D and trimming were read from the DNA, whereas the V and J calls and clone size are those reported in that table. The table gives roughly 110,000 clones for this sample, with none occurring only once. The ten most abundant clones make up less than 20% of the sample.

This clone appeared a few times. No antigen is known for it. As a mouse receptor, it takes its gene names and germline sequences from the mouse. The read finishes 4 residues shy of the CDR3 end, and the germline J gene is used to complete it. Sample: lesional skin. This sequence originates from a C3H/HeJ mouse with alopecia areata. The strain in question carries the MHC haplotype H2-k. The chain is made from TRBV13-3 and TRBJ1-4, and TRBD1 aligns with 8 junction nucleotides. The sequenced part of the CDR3 DNA is TGTGCCAGCAGTGCAGGGGGCGGCGAA. It translates as CASSAGGGE. The entire CDR3 sequence reads CASSAGGGERLFF.